The T cell receptor beta chain described here comes from a study of blood T cell repertoires in COVID-19. The length of the CDR3 is 17 residues. CDR1 SEHNR and CDR2 FQNEAQ come from the germline V gene (reference sequence). Trimming at V came to 5 bases and at J to 4 bases, leaving 13 bases not matched to a gene. This table comes from immunoSEQ multiplex PCR, and its TCRdb copy is limited to in-frame clones, with some not included. The sample lists more than 250,000 clones, approximately 86% occurring once. This receptor was taken from a woman between 25 and 40 years old who had recovered from COVID-19. The chain carries TRBV7-9 and TRBJ1-5; 8 nucleotides agree with TRBD1. The specimen was peripheral blood. The CDR3 is CASSASLKTGENQPQHF. The CDR3 DNA reads TGTGCCAGCAGCGCCTCCTTAAAGACAGGGGAGAATCAGCCCCAGCATTTT.